These 9 T cell receptor beta chains came from one sample sequenced in a study of Ad26.COV2.S vaccination and SARS-CoV-2 variants. The protocol was immunoSEQ multiplex PCR, while the TCRdb copy is restricted to in-frame clones and leaves out a portion. Of some 340,000 clones listed, around four fifths are singletons. Documented treatment: 15 to 20 received Ad26.COV2.S at low or high dose, single or two shots; 5 received placebo; per-sample allocation not given. Vaccine and placebo recipients were sampled on day 63 after the first injection. Sequenced here: peripheral blood, sampled in a trial of Ad26.COV2.S vaccine versus placebo. Source of these receptors: a person aged 18 to 65 who received the Ad26.COV2.S COVID-19 vaccine or a placebo.

The DNA for the CDR3 is TGTGCCAGCAGTTACCGGGACAGGGGGCTTTTGGGACACAATGAGCAGTTCTTC. Amino acid sequence: CASSYRDRGLLGHNEQFF. This rearrangement joins TRBV7-9 to TRBJ2-1, with 12 bases matching TRBD1. Per germline, CDR1 SEHNR and CDR2 FQNEAQ (reference sequence). The J segment lost 5 bases and the V segment lost 6 bases, leaving 14 bases of the junction unmatched. The length of the CDR3 is 18 residues. Drawing the rest from reference TRBV7-9 and TRBJ2-1, the complete variable domain is DTGVSQNPRHKITKRGQNVTFRCDPISEHNRLYWYRQTLGQGPEFLTYFQNEAQLEKSRLLSDRFSAERPKGSFSTLEIQRTEQGDSAMYLCASSYRDRGLLGHNEQFFGPGTRLTVL.

Remarks on this clone: Other DNA variants within this sample encode the same CDR3. This chain joins TRBV3-1 (or the pseudogene TRBV3-2) and TRBJ1-1; D gene unclear. The length of the CDR3 is 13 residues. The ends were cut back, 0 bases at V and 5 bases at J, with 7 bases in the middle. Germline assignment: CDR1 LGHDT and CDR2 YNNKEL (reference sequence). The CDR3 bases are TGTGCCAGCAGCCAAGAGCACCGGACTGAAGCTTTCTTT. Its translation: CASSQEHRTEAFF.

The V gene is TRBV4-1, the J gene TRBJ2-3; 7 nucleotides agree with TRBD2. This CDR3 has 16 amino acids. Germline values: CDR1 MGHRA, CDR2 YSYEKL. The junction had 5 bases not matched to a gene; V was cut back by 1 base and J by 1 base. CDR3 loop: CASSQAQGGGTDTQYF. The CDR3 DNA reads as TGCGCCAGCAGCCAAGCGCAGGGAGGGGGCACAGATACGCAGTATTTT.

The chain couples TRBV28 to TRBJ2-1; D may be TRBD1 (6 bases). The V gene's germline CDR1 is MDHEN and CDR2 SYDVKM. The V end lost 7 bases, the J end lost 4 bases, and 23 bases lay between the germline ends. The CDR3 loop spans 17 amino acids. Here the CDR3 reads CASTSLRDTRQYNEQFF. CDR3 DNA: TGTGCCAGCACCTCGCTCCGGGACACTCGCCAATACAATGAGCAGTTCTTC.

V gene TRBV5-4 combines with J gene TRBJ1-1, with 9 bases lining up with TRBD1. The junction had 3 bases not matched to a gene; V was cut back by 5 bases and J by 4 bases. This CDR3 comprises 13 residues. Germline loops: CDR1 SGHNT, CDR2 YYREEE (reference sequence). Here the CDR3 reads CASSSDRGTEAFF. CDR3 nucleotide sequence: TGTGCCAGCAGTTCGGACAGGGGCACTGAAGCTTTCTTT.

This clone was seen just once. The chain has TRBV3-1 (or the pseudogene TRBV3-2) and TRBJ1-1; 8 bases map to TRBD1. This CDR3 has 16 residues. The J segment lost 6 bases and the V segment lost 4 bases, leaving 13 bases of the junction unmatched. Per germline, CDR1 LGHDT and CDR2 YNNKEL (reference sequence). CDR3 sequence reads: CASSRKGPRGHAEAFF. CDR3 nucleotide sequence: TGTGCCAGCAGCCGAAAGGGACCCAGGGGGCATGCTGAAGCTTTCTTT.

The V and J genes are TRBV7-2 and TRBJ1-1, with 7 bases identical to TRBD1. CDR1 and CDR2 from the germline V gene are SGHTA and FQGNSA. V was clipped by 4 bases and J by 6 bases; unmatched bases: 17. There are 17 residues in the CDR3. This CDR3 is CASSSPLQGRANPEAFF. The CDR3 coding sequence is TGTGCCAGCAGCTCCCCCCTACAGGGGCGGGCCAACCCTGAAGCTTTCTTT.

The DNA of the CDR3 is TGTGCCAGCAGCCCGAAGAGGGGGATCGGCACTGAAGCTTTCTTT. It specifies CASSPKRGIGTEAFF. V usage is TRBV3-1 (or the pseudogene TRBV3-2) and J usage is TRBJ1-1; D is possibly TRBD1 (6 bases). Trimming removed 4 bases at V and 4 bases at J, with 16 bases between. The CDR3 runs 15 residues. Germline CDR1 reads LGHDT; CDR2 reads YNNKEL (reference sequence).

This clone has only a few counts. The genes are TRBV5-1 and TRBJ1-2; 8 nucleotides match TRBD1. V was pared by 4 bases and J by 7 bases, with 9 bases of the junction left unmatched. The CDR3 length is 14 residues. Looked up from germline, CDR1 is SGHRS and CDR2 is YFSETQ. Here the CDR3 reads CASSRDRPQSGYTF. CDR3 nucleotides: TGCGCCAGCAGCAGGGACAGGCCCCAAAGTGGCTACACCTTC. The full variable domain, its missing parts supplied by reference TRBV5-1 and TRBJ1-2, is KAGVTQTPRYLIKTRGQQVTLSCSPISGHRSVSWYQQTPGQGLQFLFEYFSETQRNKGNFPGRFSGRQFSNSRSEMNVSTLELGDSALYLCASSRDRPQSGYTFGSGTRLTVV.